These 5 T cell receptor beta chains were all obtained from the same sample, sequenced in a study of T cell repertoires in aging, cancer and after chemotherapy. TRB rearrangements spanning V, D and J were amplified using mixed TRB-A/B primers. TCRdb re-derived calls from the multiplex PCR reads in MiXCR, one entry per CDR3 protein. The data show 9,500 to 13,000 distinct CDR3 sequences, about 35% seen once. Peripheral blood genomic DNA, not sorted cells or RNA, was the template. What was sequenced was blood. The receptor source for this set is a human donor in good health.

The rearrangement joins TRBV5-4 to TRBJ2-1, with 14 positions matching TRBD2. The CDR3 is 17 amino acids. The trim removed 4 bases at V and 6 bases at J, leaving 9 bases unmatched. Germline V gene data show CDR1 as SGHNT and CDR2 as YYREEE (reference sequence). The DNA of the CDR3 is TGTGCCAGCAGCGGGGGGACTAGCGGGAGAGGTCCCAATGAGCAGTTCTTC. As protein: CASSGGTSGRGPNEQFF.

The sample holds a few counts of this clonotype. The chain joins TRBV12-3 or TRBV12-4 to TRBJ2-7; D remains unclear. There are 14 residues in the CDR3. Trimming stripped 5 bases from V and 1 base from J, with 12 bases between. CDR3 in DNA: TGTGCCAGCAGTCCGCGACCGCTTTCCTACGAGCAGTACTTC. Protein sequence: CASSPRPLSYEQYF.

Judged by abundance, this clonotype is medium-sized. J is TRBJ2-3 and V is TRBV15, with D possibly matching TRBD2 (6 bases). V was pared by 1 base and J by 2 bases, with 10 bases between. This CDR3 region has 15 residues. Germline CDR1 and CDR2: LNHNV and YYDKDF (reference sequence). DNA of the CDR3: TGTGCCACCAGCAGAGGCACGGGAGTCACAGATACGCAGTATTTT. The encoded protein is CATSRGTGVTDTQYF.

The sample holds a few counts of this clonotype. The rearrangement joins TRBV27 to TRBJ2-7, with D maybe TRBD2 (5 bases). V dropped 2 bases and J dropped 2 bases, with 10 bases sitting between them. The CDR3 contains 14 residues. The germline gives CDR1 MNHEY, CDR2 SMNVEV (reference sequence). The CDR3 sequence: CASSLPGNAYEQYF. For the CDR3, the DNA is TGTGCCAGCAGTTTACCCGGGAATGCCTACGAGCAGTACTTC.

This sequence joins TRBV6-5 and TRBJ1-2; 8 bases are shared with TRBD1. The J segment lost 10 bases and the V segment lost 1 base, leaving 8 bases of the junction unmatched. CDR1 is MNHEY, CDR2 SVGAGI, per germline. The CDR3 consists of 14 residues. CDR3 sequence reads: CASSYLGTGAYYTF. The CDR3 DNA reads as TGTGCCAGCAGTTACTTAGGGACAGGAGCCTACTACACCTTC.